Included here is one TCR beta chain sequence, with context. Its antigen is undetermined. This may come from a read error, since a much larger clone is one base off. Previously described methods and listed TCR primers produced bulk TCR libraries. TCRdb redid the calling of the PCR reads with MiXCR, one entry per CDR3 protein. Among about 320,000 distinct CDR3 sequences, around a fifth were seen once, and the ten largest hold 0.75% to 0.85%. The germline V gene has CDR1 MNHEY and CDR2 SMNVEV (reference sequence). The CDR3 totals 13 residues. V lost 4 bases and J lost 6, with 9 bases in between. Naive CD8 T cells underwent sorting with the CD8+CD4-CCR7+CD45RA+ definition. These data come from a study of molecular identifiers for immune sequencing clone quantification. General observations from the study: Among roughly 910,000 naive cells, spiked Jurkat TCR RNA from a single cell was reportedly detectable. Barcode sharing among identical TCR molecules could make large clones appear smaller.

The V gene is TRBV27, the J gene TRBJ2-2; D is uncertain. The TCR was taken from a human donor in good health. Some libraries in this study had Jurkat cell RNA spiked in. The sequenced material came from naive CD8+ T cells from blood, with Jurkat cell RNA spiked in. Subset noted: FACS-sorted CD8+CD4-CCR7+CD45RA+ naive T cells. CDR3 amino acids: CASSYAVAGELFF. In DNA, the CDR3 is TGTGCCAGCAGTTATGCTGTCGCCGGGGAGCTGTTTTTT.